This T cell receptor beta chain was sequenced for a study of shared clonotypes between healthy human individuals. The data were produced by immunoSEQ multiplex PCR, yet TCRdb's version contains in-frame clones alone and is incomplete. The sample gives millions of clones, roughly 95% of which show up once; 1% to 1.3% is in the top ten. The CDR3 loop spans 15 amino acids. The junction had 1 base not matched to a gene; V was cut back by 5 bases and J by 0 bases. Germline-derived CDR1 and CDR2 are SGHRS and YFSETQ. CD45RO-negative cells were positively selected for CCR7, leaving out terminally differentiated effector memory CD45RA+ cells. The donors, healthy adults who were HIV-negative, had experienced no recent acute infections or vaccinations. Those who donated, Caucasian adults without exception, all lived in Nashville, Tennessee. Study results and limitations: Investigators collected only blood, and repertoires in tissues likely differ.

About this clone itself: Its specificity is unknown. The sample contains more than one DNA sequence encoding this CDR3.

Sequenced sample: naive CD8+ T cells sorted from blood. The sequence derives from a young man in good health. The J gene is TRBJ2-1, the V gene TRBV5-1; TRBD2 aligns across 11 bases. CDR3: CASSTSGSSYNEQFF. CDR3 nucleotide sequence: TGCGCCAGCAGTACTAGCGGGAGCTCCTACAATGAGCAGTTCTTC.